These 21 T cell receptor beta chains were sequenced from one sample in a study of blood T cell repertoires in COVID-19. Sequencing used immunoSEQ multiplex PCR; TCRdb keeps in-frame clones, though not all of them. The sample consists of about 110,000 clones, roughly 79% of them appearing once. The sequenced sample was peripheral blood. These receptors originate from a woman aged 80 or older with active or convalescent COVID-19.

The V gene is TRBV18, the J gene TRBJ2-5; 12 positions match TRBD1. The CDR3 totals 15 residues. The V gene's germline CDR1 is KGHSH and CDR2 LQKENI. J gave up 4 bases and V 6 bases, and 6 bases lay outside the gene matches. CDR3 nucleotide sequence: TGTGCCAGCTCTTGGGACAGGGGGCGCCCAGAGACCCAGTACTTC. This encodes CASSWDRGRPETQYF.

V usage is TRBV15 and J usage is TRBJ1-5; weak D call: TRBD1 (5 bases). The CDR3 contains 17 residues. Germline V gene data show CDR1 as LNHNV and CDR2 as YYDKDF (reference sequence). V gave up 1 base and J gave up 5 bases, with 18 bases separating them. CDR3 sequence: CATSRGAGGGFYQPQHF. The CDR3 nucleotides read TGTGCCACCAGCAGAGGCGCCGGCGGGGGATTCTATCAGCCCCAGCATTTT.

The J gene is TRBJ2-5, the V gene TRBV29-1; a possible D gene is TRBD1 (6 bases). V lost 4 bases and J 2 bases, leaving 11 bases between the germline ends. The CDR3 is 13 amino acids. Germline CDR1 reads SQVTM; CDR2 reads ANQGSEA. CDR3 nucleotides: TGCAGCGTTGCCCGGACAGAACAAGAGACCCAGTACTTC. Amino acids: CSVARTEQETQYF.

The rearrangement joins TRBV18 to TRBJ2-1; 9 bases line up with TRBD2. The CDR3 spans 15 residues. The J segment lost 5 bases and the V segment lost 5 bases, leaving 7 bases of the junction unmatched. The germline CDR1 and CDR2 sequences are KGHSH and LQKENI. CDR3 residues: CASSAREGSNNEQFF. DNA of the CDR3: TGTGCCAGCTCAGCGCGGGAGGGGTCGAACAATGAGCAGTTCTTC.

The genes are TRBV5-8 and TRBJ1-3, with D unresolved. Germline lookup yields CDR1 SGHTS and CDR2 YDEGEE. Trimming pared 5 bases from V and 5 bases from J, leaving 5 bases between. The CDR3 runs 11 residues. The CDR3 sequence is CASRLRNTIYF. CDR3 nucleotide sequence: TGTGCCAGCAGACTGAGAAACACCATATATTTT.

V gene TRBV4-2 combines with J gene TRBJ2-3; 8 nucleotides match TRBD1. Trimming removed 4 bases from V and 6 bases from J; junction bases left unmatched: 15. The CDR3 length is 17 residues. The germline CDR1 and CDR2 sequences are LGHNA and YNFKEQ. The CDR3 region is CASSRTHIRTGLDTQYF. CDR3 nucleotide sequence: TGTGCCAGCAGCCGGACCCACATCCGGACAGGGTTGGATACGCAGTATTTT.

This chain uses TRBV10-3 with TRBJ2-1; D might be TRBD2 (6 bases). This CDR3 spans 15 amino acids. Germline-derived CDR1 and CDR2 are ENHRY and SYGVKD. Trimming pared 2 bases from V and 3 bases from J, leaving 11 bases between. In DNA, the CDR3 is TGTGCCATCAGTGAGATGCCGGGGGACTACAATGAGCAGTTCTTC. Translating gives CAISEMPGDYNEQFF.

This clone was counted only a few times. V is TRBV12-3 or TRBV12-4 and J is TRBJ1-1; D uncertain. This CDR3 is built from 11 residues. Trimming removed 9 bases from V and 0 bases from J, with 5 bases in between. CDR3 sequence: CASLLNTEAFF. CDR3 bases: TGTGCCAGTTTATTGAACACTGAAGCTTTCTTT.

This clone has a handful of counts. The chain carries TRBV6-5 and TRBJ1-1; D gene uncertain. V lost 2 bases to trimming and J lost 4 bases, with 5 bases between them. Germline V lookup: CDR1 MNHEY, CDR2 SVGAGI. The CDR3 loop spans 12 amino acids. The CDR3 here is CASSYRSTEAFF. In nucleotides, the CDR3 is TGTGCCAGCAGTTACAGGAGCACTGAAGCTTTCTTT.

This clone was observed a handful of times. V usage is TRBV5-1 and J usage is TRBJ1-1; possibly TRBD1 for D (6 bases). Germline CDR1 SGHRS, CDR2 YFSETQ. V lost 2 bases and J lost 10, with 24 bases in between. CDR3 size: 16 residues. CDR3 in amino acids: CASSFEGLLPGEGAFF. Written as DNA, the CDR3 is TGCGCCAGCAGCTTCGAGGGCCTCCTCCCAGGGGAGGGAGCTTTCTTT.

The V call is TRBV7-9, the J call TRBJ2-7, with 7 bases identical to TRBD2. The V and J ends lost 3 bases and 7 bases, in that order; junction bases with no gene match: 9. CDR3 length: 14 amino acids. CDR1 and CDR2 from the germline V gene are SEHNR and FQNEAQ (reference sequence). The CDR3 region is CASSLQGGLREQYF. In DNA, the CDR3 is TGTGCCAGCAGCTTGCAGGGAGGGCTACGAGAGCAGTACTTC.

The chain employs TRBV18 and TRBJ2-5; D might be TRBD2 (6 bases). Germline CDR1 and CDR2: KGHSH and LQKENI. Trimming removed 2 bases at V and 4 bases at J, with 11 bases between. CDR3 size: 14 residues. CDR3 residues: CASSPAGLTETQYF. For the CDR3, the DNA is TGTGCCAGCTCACCAGCGGGACTCACAGAGACCCAGTACTTC.

Ten or more counts support this clone. The genes are TRBV4-1 and TRBJ2-2, with D possibly being TRBD2 (5 bases). The CDR3 has 16 residues. Germline values: CDR1 MGHRA, CDR2 YSYEKL. Trimming removed 3 bases at V and 1 base at J, with 12 bases between. This chain's CDR3 is CASSQSGTVNTGELFF. The DNA of the CDR3 is TGCGCCAGCAGCCAGTCGGGAACAGTGAACACCGGGGAGCTGTTTTTT.

This chain uses TRBV28 with TRBJ2-1, with D possibly matching TRBD2 (6 bases). The CDR3 is 13 amino acids. Germline CDR1 and CDR2: MDHEN and SYDVKM. Trimming stripped 10 bases from V and 3 bases from J, with 13 bases between. In nucleotides, the CDR3 is TGTGCCACCGGGGGACTCAGCTACAATGAGCAGTTCTTC. Its protein product is CATGGLSYNEQFF.

The rearrangement joins TRBV7-9 to TRBJ2-2; D not certain. Germline-derived CDR1 and CDR2 are SEHNR and FQNEAQ (reference sequence). This CDR3 is 12 amino acids long. V was cut by 5 bases and J by 6 bases, with 7 bases left in between. The CDR3 loop is CASSHGSGELFF. CDR3 sequence (DNA): TGTGCCAGCAGCCACGGTTCCGGGGAGCTGTTTTTT.

V and J are TRBV11-2 and TRBJ2-7, with D possibly being TRBD2 (5 bases). V was shortened by 6 bases and J by 1 base, with 16 bases between the two germline ends. CDR1 is SGHAT and CDR2 is FQNNGV in the germline V gene. CDR3 length: 15 residues. The CDR3: CASRPLATLSYEQYF. The DNA for the CDR3 is TGTGCCAGCAGGCCTTTAGCGACCCTTTCCTACGAGCAGTACTTC.

J is TRBJ1-1 and V is TRBV5-1; tentatively, D is TRBD1 (6 bases). Germline V lookup: CDR1 SGHRS, CDR2 YFSETQ. The CDR3 contains 15 residues. V shed 1 base and J shed 6 bases, with 16 bases lying between them. CDR3 sequence (DNA): TGCGCCAGCAGCTTGAACCAGGGGATCATCTCTGAAGCTTTCTTT. It translates to CASSLNQGIISEAFF. Looking up the rest from reference TRBV5-1 and TRBJ1-1 gives the full variable domain: KAGVTQTPRYLIKTRGQQVTLSCSPISGHRSVSWYQQTPGQGLQFLFEYFSETQRNKGNFPGRFSGRQFSNSRSEMNVSTLELGDSALYLCASSLNQGIISEAFFGQGTRLTVV.

V gene TRBV5-4 combines with J gene TRBJ2-2; 10 bases match TRBD1. CDR1 is SGHNT and CDR2 is YYREEE in the germline V gene (reference sequence). Unmatched junction bases numbered 10, after V lost 1 base and J lost 4 bases. The CDR3 is made up of 18 amino acids. The CDR3 here is CASSLSSRGQGITGELFF. CDR3 DNA sequence: TGTGCCAGCAGCTTGTCCTCCAGGGGACAGGGGATCACCGGGGAGCTGTTTTTT.

The rearrangement joins TRBV5-4 to TRBJ2-2; D may be TRBD1 (5 bases). Germline V lookup: CDR1 SGHNT, CDR2 YYREEE (reference sequence). V was trimmed by 0 bases and J by 7 bases, leaving 10 bases between them. The CDR3 runs 14 residues. The CDR3 DNA reads as TGTGCCAGCAGCTTGGAAGGGGCTGGCGGGGAGCTGTTTTTT. Amino acid sequence: CASSLEGAGGELFF. Filled out from reference TRBV5-4 and TRBJ2-2, the complete variable domain reads ETGVTQSPTHLIKTRGQQVTLRCSSQSGHNTVSWYQQALGQGPQFIFQYYREEENGRGNFPPRFSGLQFPNYSSELNVNALELDDSALYLCASSLEGAGGELFFGEGSRLTVL.

The chain recombines TRBV13 with TRBJ1-1; the D gene is possibly TRBD1 (6 bases). The CDR3 runs to 15 residues. V lost 2 bases to trimming and J lost 6 bases, with 16 bases between them. Germline loops: CDR1 PRHDT, CDR2 FYEKMQ (reference sequence). DNA of the CDR3: TGTGCCAGCAGCTTACGCGGGGGGCTGTTTTCTGAAGCTTTCTTT. Translating gives CASSLRGGLFSEAFF.

The chain recombines TRBV2 with TRBJ1-1, with D uncertain. This CDR3 region has 14 residues. Germline lookup yields CDR1 SNHLY and CDR2 FYNNEI. The V gene lost 3 bases and the J gene lost 4 bases, with 12 bases spanning the gap. CDR3 loop: CASSDRAAGTEAFF. In nucleotides, the CDR3 is TGTGCCAGCAGTGATCGAGCGGCGGGCACTGAAGCTTTCTTT.